Listed below are T cell receptor beta chains from one sample, sequenced in a study of CD8 T cells in Susac syndrome. TCRdb redid the calling of the immunoSEQ multiplex PCR reads with MiXCR, one entry per CDR3 protein. The table lists a few hundred thousand distinct CDR3 sequences, roughly 94% of them singletons. Sequencing was done on a sample of CD4+ T cells from PBMCs. These receptors came from a human donor with multiple sclerosis. The CDR3 runs from the conserved cysteine through the conserved F or W. D genes are given only for firm matches. Rows give clone size only sometimes, using once, few, many, or a class for an expanded clone.

CDR3aa: CASSLPGLAGVNEQYF
CDR3nt: TGTGCCAGCAGCTTACCGGGACTAGCGGGAGTTAACGAGCAGTACTTC
abundance: -
v_gene: TRBV7-9
d_gene: TRBD2
j_gene: TRBJ2-7

CDR3aa: CASGQAGVDSNQPQHF
CDR3nt: TGTGCCAGCGGACAGGCAGGGGTTGACAGCAATCAGCCCCAGCATTTT
abundance: -
v_gene: TRBV2
d_gene: TRBD1
j_gene: TRBJ1-5

CDR3aa: CASSQLVRSGTSGPDTQYF
CDR3nt: TGTGCCAGCAGCCAATTGGTTCGCTCCGGGACTAGCGGGCCAGATACGCAGTATTTT
abundance: -
v_gene: TRBV3-1
d_gene: TRBD2
j_gene: TRBJ2-3

CDR3aa: CASSLLTDTQFF
CDR3nt: TGCGCCAGCAGCTTGTTAACAGATACGCAGTTTTTT
abundance: -
v_gene: TRBV5-1
d_gene: -
j_gene: TRBJ2-3

CDR3aa: CASSPGTPNTGELFF
CDR3nt: TGTGCCAGCAGTCCCGGGACACCGAACACCGGGGAGCTGTTTTTT
abundance: few
v_gene: TRBV12-3/TRBV12-4
d_gene: -
j_gene: TRBJ2-2

CDR3aa: CASTKERDSETQYF
CDR3nt: TGTGCCAGCACCAAAGAAAGGGACTCGGAGACCCAGTACTTC
abundance: -
v_gene: TRBV5-4
d_gene: -
j_gene: TRBJ2-5

CDR3aa: CASSQDQFPGLGGRDTQYF
CDR3nt: TGCGCCAGCAGCCAAGATCAGTTTCCGGGACTAGGGGGTCGGGATACGCAGTATTTT
abundance: -
v_gene: TRBV4-3
d_gene: TRBD2
j_gene: TRBJ2-3

CDR3aa: CASSLLNGRGEQYF
CDR3nt: TGCGCCAGCAGCTTGTTGAACGGGAGAGGCGAGCAGTACTTC
abundance: -
v_gene: TRBV5-1
d_gene: -
j_gene: TRBJ2-7

CDR3aa: CASSLTGAIVAFF
CDR3nt: TGTGCCAGCAGTTTAACAGGGGCTATAGTAGCTTTCTTT
abundance: -
v_gene: TRBV12-3/TRBV12-4
d_gene: TRBD1
j_gene: TRBJ1-1

CDR3aa: CSARLYRGRETQYF
CDR3nt: TGCAGTGCTCGATTATACCGGGGGAGGGAGACCCAGTACTTC
abundance: -
v_gene: TRBV20-1
d_gene: -
j_gene: TRBJ2-5

CDR3aa: CASSLQGSPSYEQYF
CDR3nt: TGTGCCAGCAGCCTACAGGGGTCCCCCTCCTACGAGCAGTACTTC
abundance: -
v_gene: TRBV7-2
d_gene: TRBD1
j_gene: TRBJ2-7

CDR3aa: CSANYGPEETQYF
CDR3nt: TGCAGTGCTAACTACGGCCCCGAAGAGACCCAGTACTTC
abundance: -
v_gene: TRBV20-1
d_gene: -
j_gene: TRBJ2-5

CDR3aa: CAWSATGTSTDTQYF
CDR3nt: TGTGCCTGGAGCGCGACAGGGACAAGCACAGATACGCAGTATTTT
abundance: -
v_gene: TRBV30
d_gene: TRBD1
j_gene: TRBJ2-3

CDR3aa: CASSSGLINTGELFF
CDR3nt: TGTGCCAGCAGCTCTGGACTCATAAACACCGGGGAGCTGTTTTTT
abundance: -
v_gene: TRBV5-8
d_gene: -
j_gene: TRBJ2-2

CDR3aa: CASSHTSGDTDTQYF
CDR3nt: TGTGCCAGCAGCCATACTAGCGGGGACACAGATACGCAGTATTTT
abundance: -
v_gene: TRBV3-1
d_gene: TRBD2
j_gene: TRBJ2-3

CDR3aa: CASSSGHTDTQYF
CDR3nt: TGTGCCAGCAGCTCGGGTCATACAGATACGCAGTATTTT
abundance: few
v_gene: TRBV7-3
d_gene: -
j_gene: TRBJ2-3

CDR3aa: CSVGGQGAYEQYF
CDR3nt: TGCAGCGTTGGCGGACAGGGGGCGTACGAGCAGTACTTC
abundance: -
v_gene: TRBV29-1
d_gene: TRBD1
j_gene: TRBJ2-7

CDR3aa: CASSPRSWSATNEKLFF
CDR3nt: TGTGCCAGCAGCCCCCGCTCCTGGTCTGCAACTAATGAAAAACTGTTTTTT
abundance: -
v_gene: TRBV3-1
d_gene: -
j_gene: TRBJ1-4

CDR3aa: CASSGGVLNTEAFF
CDR3nt: TGTGCCAGCAGTGGCGGGGTTCTGAACACTGAAGCTTTCTTT
abundance: -
v_gene: TRBV2
d_gene: -
j_gene: TRBJ1-1

CDR3aa: CASSLAGTSGKKTQYF
CDR3nt: TGTGCCAGCAGCTTAGCGGGGACTAGCGGGAAGAAGACCCAGTACTTC
abundance: -
v_gene: TRBV7-8
d_gene: TRBD2
j_gene: TRBJ2-5

CDR3aa: CASSENRGGWGSGNTIYF
CDR3nt: TGTGCCAGCAGTGAAAACCGAGGGGGCTGGGGATCTGGAAACACCATATATTTT
abundance: -
v_gene: TRBV2
d_gene: TRBD1
j_gene: TRBJ1-3

CDR3aa: CRWGENTEAFF
CDR3nt: TGTCGTTGGGGGGAGAACACTGAAGCTTTCTTT
abundance: -
v_gene: TRBV19
d_gene: -
j_gene: TRBJ1-1

CDR3aa: CASSRGTSYHEQYF
CDR3nt: TGTGCCAGCAGTCGAGGGACTAGTTACCACGAGCAGTACTTC
abundance: -
v_gene: TRBV6-2/TRBV6-3
d_gene: TRBD2
j_gene: TRBJ2-7

CDR3aa: CSARGTGKVTEALHF
CDR3nt: TGCAGTGCTAGGGGGACAGGGAAGGTCACCGAGGCCCTCCACTTT
abundance: -
v_gene: TRBV20-1
d_gene: TRBD1
j_gene: TRBJ1-6

CDR3aa: CASRDDSHQPQHF
CDR3nt: TGTGCCAGCAGGGACGACAGTCATCAGCCCCAGCATTTT
abundance: -
v_gene: TRBV2
d_gene: -
j_gene: TRBJ1-5

CDR3aa: CASSPSRRTEAFF
CDR3nt: TGTGCCAGCAGCCCAAGCAGACGCACTGAAGCTTTCTTT
abundance: -
v_gene: TRBV12-3/TRBV12-4
d_gene: -
j_gene: TRBJ1-1

CDR3aa: CATSDTQMHYEQFF
CDR3nt: TGTGCCACCAGTGATACGCAGATGCACTATGAGCAGTTCTTC
abundance: -
v_gene: TRBV24-1
d_gene: -
j_gene: TRBJ2-1

CDR3aa: CASSPGGARQETQYF
CDR3nt: TGTGCCAGCAGCCCCGGGGGGGCCCGACAAGAGACCCAGTACTTC
abundance: -
v_gene: TRBV11-1
d_gene: TRBD2
j_gene: TRBJ2-5

CDR3aa: CSARTTTGELFF
CDR3nt: TGCAGTGCCAGGACAACAACCGGGGAGCTGTTTTTT
abundance: once
v_gene: TRBV29-1
d_gene: -
j_gene: TRBJ2-2

CDR3aa: CASSFQPPEQYF
CDR3nt: TGTGCCAGCAGCTTCCAACCGCCCGAGCAGTACTTC
abundance: -
v_gene: TRBV12-3/TRBV12-4
d_gene: -
j_gene: TRBJ2-7

CDR3aa: CSARTGRETQYF
CDR3nt: TGCAGTGCCCGAACAGGGAGGGAGACCCAGTACTTC
abundance: -
v_gene: TRBV20-1
d_gene: -
j_gene: TRBJ2-5

CDR3aa: CASRWTNHNSPLHF
CDR3nt: TGTGCCAGCAGATGGACGAACCATAATTCACCCCTCCACTTT
abundance: -
v_gene: TRBV6-5
d_gene: -
j_gene: TRBJ1-6

CDR3aa: CASSLGTGTNQPQHF
CDR3nt: TGTGCCAGCAGCCTCGGGACAGGGACTAATCAGCCCCAGCATTTT
abundance: -
v_gene: TRBV7-2
d_gene: TRBD1
j_gene: TRBJ1-5

CDR3aa: CSATKEGRLWQYF
CDR3nt: TGCAGTGCAACGAAGGAGGGGAGACTTTGGCAGTACTTC
abundance: -
v_gene: TRBV20-1
d_gene: -
j_gene: TRBJ2-7

CDR3aa: CASRKTDGKAFF
CDR3nt: TGTGCCAGCCGTAAGACGGACGGGAAAGCTTTCTTT
abundance: -
v_gene: TRBV12-3/TRBV12-4
d_gene: -
j_gene: TRBJ1-1

CDR3aa: CASLGLAGRLDEQFF
CDR3nt: TGTGCCAGCCTTGGCCTAGCGGGACGTCTAGATGAGCAGTTCTTC
abundance: -
v_gene: TRBV27
d_gene: TRBD2
j_gene: TRBJ2-1

CDR3aa: CASSGFILGGKETQYF
CDR3nt: TGTGCCAGCAGCGGCTTCATTTTGGGGGGAAAAGAGACCCAGTACTTC
abundance: once
v_gene: TRBV7-8
d_gene: -
j_gene: TRBJ2-5

CDR3aa: CASSNDVISSYEQYF
CDR3nt: TGTGCCAGCAGTAACGACGTAATTAGCTCCTACGAGCAGTACTTC
abundance: -
v_gene: TRBV2
d_gene: -
j_gene: TRBJ2-7

CDR3aa: CASSLDRLAGESEQYF
CDR3nt: TGTGCCAGCAGCTTAGACCGACTAGCGGGAGAGTCCGAGCAGTACTTC
abundance: few
v_gene: TRBV7-2
d_gene: TRBD2
j_gene: TRBJ2-7

CDR3aa: CASSVAGAPSGANVLTF
CDR3nt: TGTGCCAGTAGTGTGGCAGGGGCCCCCTCTGGGGCCAACGTCCTGACTTTC
abundance: -
v_gene: TRBV19
d_gene: -
j_gene: TRBJ2-6

CDR3aa: CASSMRPGPQHF
CDR3nt: TGTGCCAGTAGTATGCGACCAGGGCCCCAGCATTTT
abundance: -
v_gene: TRBV19
d_gene: -
j_gene: TRBJ1-5

CDR3aa: CASSSGGREQYF
CDR3nt: TGCGCCAGCAGCTCGGGAGGTCGCGAGCAGTACTTC
abundance: -
v_gene: TRBV5-1
d_gene: TRBD2
j_gene: TRBJ2-7

CDR3aa: CASSYSTSGRHTDTQYF
CDR3nt: TGTGCCAGCAGTTACTCGACTAGCGGGAGGCACACAGATACGCAGTATTTT
abundance: once
v_gene: TRBV6-2/TRBV6-3
d_gene: TRBD2
j_gene: TRBJ2-3

CDR3aa: CASSLVWQGGTEAFF
CDR3nt: TGTGCCAGCAGCTTAGTTTGGCAGGGGGGGACTGAAGCTTTCTTT
abundance: once
v_gene: TRBV7-2
d_gene: TRBD1
j_gene: TRBJ1-1

CDR3aa: CASSPRMDLNTGELFF
CDR3nt: TGTGCCAGCAGTCCGCGGATGGACCTGAACACCGGGGAGCTGTTTTTT
abundance: -
v_gene: TRBV2
d_gene: -
j_gene: TRBJ2-2

CDR3aa: CASSHRTGVYRPFF
CDR3nt: TGTGCCAGCAGCCACCGGACAGGGGTCTACCGACCTTTCTTT
abundance: -
v_gene: TRBV14
d_gene: TRBD1
j_gene: TRBJ1-1

CDR3aa: CASSPIAKNIQYF
CDR3nt: TGTGCCAGCAGTCCAATAGCCAAAAACATTCAGTACTTC
abundance: -
v_gene: TRBV7-2
d_gene: -
j_gene: TRBJ2-4

CDR3aa: CASRTGSGGNQPQHF
CDR3nt: TGTGCCAGTAGAACAGGGAGCGGAGGCAATCAGCCCCAGCATTTT
abundance: -
v_gene: TRBV19
d_gene: -
j_gene: TRBJ1-5

CDR3aa: CASSLTRTALEAFF
CDR3nt: TGTGCCAGCAGCTTAACCAGGACAGCCCTTGAAGCTTTCTTT
abundance: -
v_gene: TRBV11-2
d_gene: -
j_gene: TRBJ1-1

CDR3aa: CSAYKGSEQFF
CDR3nt: TGCAGTGCTTATAAGGGTTCTGAGCAGTTCTTC
abundance: -
v_gene: TRBV20-1
d_gene: -
j_gene: TRBJ2-1

CDR3aa: CASSFRANYGYTF
CDR3nt: TGTGCCAGCAGTTTTAGAGCAAACTATGGCTACACCTTC
abundance: -
v_gene: TRBV27
d_gene: -
j_gene: TRBJ1-2

CDR3aa: CSVEEQGFDGYTF
CDR3nt: TGCAGCGTTGAAGAACAGGGGTTTGATGGCTACACCTTC
abundance: -
v_gene: TRBV29-1
d_gene: TRBD1
j_gene: TRBJ1-2

CDR3aa: CASSIPQGVGYEQYF
CDR3nt: TGTGCCAGCAGTATTCCCCAGGGAGTGGGCTACGAGCAGTACTTC
abundance: -
v_gene: TRBV6-6
d_gene: -
j_gene: TRBJ2-7